This entry features one T cell receptor (beta chain) sequence. As yet, its antigen is unknown. The data stem from a study of breast tumors, draining lymph nodes, adjacent tissues. From the multiplex PCR reads, TCRdb called clonotypes with MiXCR, one entry per CDR3 protein. The sample carries 50,000 to 85,000 distinct CDR3 sequences, around 43% recorded once. Overall study results and limits: Compared with basal-like, luminal-like tumors shared significantly more repertoire with nontumor tissue.

This receptor was identified in a female donor with breast cancer. Some clones in this sample may be carry-over from other donors' samples. The sequenced material came from breast tumor tissue.

Here the CDR3 reads CSARDPGELFF. The CDR3 DNA reads as TGCAGTGCTAGAGATCCCGGGGAGCTGTTTTTT. The chain links TRBV20-1 to TRBJ2-2; D ambiguous. CDR1 is DFQATT, CDR2 SNEGSKA, per germline (reference sequence). The ends were cut back, 0 bases at V and 6 bases at J, with 2 bases in the middle. The CDR3 extends over 11 amino acids.